This paragraph covers one TCR beta chain sequence. The sample originates from a study of cytomegalovirus exposure and HLA in healthy donors. Primers for the PCR totalled 60 Vbeta and 13 Jbeta. TCRdb keeps only in-frame clones here, not all; method: immunoSEQ multiplex PCR. The sample has 130,000 or so clones; 8.5% to 9% are singletons. CDR3 length: 16 residues. Germline values: CDR1 SEHNR, CDR2 FQNEAQ (reference sequence). V gave up 1 base and J gave up 1 base; unmatched junction bases: 5. The sequenced material came from PBMCs. The chain joins TRBV7-9 to TRBJ1-1, with 8 nucleotides matching TRBD1. The TCR originated in a woman between 40 and 55 years old in good health and CMV-seropositive. CDR3: CASSLGSGTGNTEAFF. The CDR3 DNA follows: TGTGCCAGCAGCTTAGGTTCCGGGACAGGGAACACTGAAGCTTTCTTT.